This TCR beta chain was documented in a study of T cell responses to AZD1222 COVID-19 vaccine (dated by TCRdb to the early 2020s). Turning to the overall study: Because spike-specific TCR depth and breadth did not differ between the two schedules, AZD1222 recipients who got a second dose at roughly 4 weeks were pooled with those who got a second dose at roughly 12 weeks. A total of around 240 trial participants underwent TCR sequencing, of whom 200 to 220 received two doses of AZD1222 and some 26 received two doses of the MenACWY control vaccine. Enrollment into the trials was organized by age into subgroups of 18-55, 56-69 and 70-plus years, and those subgroups contained around 150, 28 and 57 TCR-sequenced participants, respectively.

The CDR3 regions of human TCRbeta chains were subjected to immunosequencing. The study's own analysis went as follows. Repertoire TCRs were checked for matches against a reference library of SARS-CoV-2-specific TCRs that had been generated using the MIRA antigen-specificity platform. Breadth meant the fraction of unique TCRs that were SARS-CoV-2-associated, whereas depth meant the fraction of total T cells that were SARS-CoV-2-associated. Using the MIRA data, each spike-specific TCR was assigned both to the spike region to which the TCR was reactive and to a CD4 or CD8 class. Log10-transformed breadth and depth values were compared by one-way ANOVA with Sidak's multiple comparisons tests. The clones in this table, taken by TCRdb from immuneACCESS, are in-frame only. Not every clone is retained; where verified, under half of the shortfall comes from an unresolved V gene, and the cause of the rest is unknown. The V and J calls and clone size are taken from that table; D and trimming were inferred from the DNA. The sample records 75,000 to 95,000 clones, about 88% of which are singletons. The ten biggest clones cover roughly 10% of the sample.

Here is what the overall study found, with its caveats: The 56-69-year group was small, and its depth increase did not reach significance, likely because of low power. Because no day 14 peak-response samples were available, repertoires were characterized only after the peak T cell response. Reportedly, almost half of the unique spike-specific TCRs recognized epitopes lying outside the regions that are mutated in the B.1.351 and B.1.1.7 variants. After two AZD1222 doses, spike-specific TCR breadth and depth were significantly higher than at day 0 and than in MenACWY recipients. The whole spike protein was spanned by vaccine-associated CD4 TCRs, and dominant responses were seen in regions 160-218 and 743-854. Most participants were white British and females outnumbered males, and the authors suggested that clonal diversity may have been underestimated. Conclusions about previously exposed vaccinees are limited, since just 6 or 7 AZD1222 recipients were seropositive for SARS-CoV-2 at baseline.

The CDR3 spans 14 residues, from the cysteine through the phenylalanine. Just the 42-base CDR3 DNA is kept, in frame starting at base 1. V loses 3 bases, J loses 1 base, and the germline ends lie 9 bases apart. The CDR1 and CDR2 encoded by the germline V gene are SGDLS and YYNGEE. Concerning this clone itself: Its target antigen remains unknown. The input lacks base qualities; no much larger clone sits a single base away.

In the paper's terms, the time point label means: baseline before first vaccination. Vaccinee samples came from UK trials COV001 and COV002, including a single-blind randomized controlled phase 2/3 trial of AZD1222 (ChAdOx1 nCoV-19) in healthy adults. Trial participant PBMC samples were collected at day 0 and day 28 after the second dose for TCRbeta chain sequencing. The origin of this receptor is an adult in good health. Recombination linked TRBV9 to TRBJ2-3; no D gene call is confident. Source: peripheral blood, taken on day 0 of AZD1222 vaccination. The DNA sequence reads TGTGCCAGCAGCGCACCTGTTGGCACAGATACGCAGTATTTT. Its translation is CASSAPVGTDTQYF.